This T cell receptor beta chain was recovered during a study of T cells in Graves' hyperthyroidism and ophthalmopathy. The J segment lost 5 bases and the V segment lost 6 bases, leaving 9 bases of the junction unmatched. The CDR3 extends over 15 amino acids. Looked up from germline, CDR1 is SNHLY and CDR2 is FYNNEI. This clonotype was counted at least ten times. It was uncontrolled infection, other autoimmune disease, pregnancy or lactation that excluded patients. Based on clinical symptoms, serum thyroxine and TRAb, thyroid ultrasound and orbital computed tomography, diagnoses were reached. RNA transcripts were the template for amplifying TCR beta CDR3 regions. The primer set for the first-round RT-PCR of the TCR CDR3 was HTBI. Via MiXCR, TCRdb re-called the multiplex PCR reads, giving one row per CDR3 protein. The top ten hold 16% of the sample, which has 550,000 to 850,000 distinct CDR3 sequences, roughly a sixth seen once.

The sequence was collected from a woman aged 45-65 years with Graves' hyperthyroidism that later progressed to Graves' ophthalmopathy. The sample was blood. The chain combines TRBV2 with TRBJ2-1, with 8 positions matching TRBD1. Here the CDR3 reads CASRFGDRGNNEQFF. CDR3 DNA sequence: TGTGCCAGCAGGTTTGGTGACAGGGGAAACAATGAGCAGTTCTTC.